The clone carrying this T cell receptor (beta chain) was detected many times. Antigen unknown. The authors ran a second PCR of roughly 6 to 12 cycles using a sample-barcoded 5' primer and a J-beta primer mix. Every cDNA was tagged by a template-switch adaptor with 12 random nucleotides. At least 2.5 million CDR3-containing paired-end reads were obtained per sample. In TCRdb, the 5' RACE reads were re-called with MiXCR into one record per CDR3 protein. Among approximately 800,000 distinct CDR3 sequences, 25% were seen once, and the ten largest hold more than 3%. This specimen belongs to a study of blood T cells in healthy people across ages. The germline V and J ends were trimmed by 8 bases and 1 base, with 11 bases remaining between them. The CDR3 runs 13 residues. Germline-derived CDR1 and CDR2 are SNHLY and FYNNEI. General study results and limits: The authors considered diversity estimates from one million T cells to be underestimates.

The same specimen was also included in a second study, on T cells of mothers and their children. This second report adds: In cDNA synthesis, all of the extracted RNA was used at roughly 1.5 ug per 15 ul.

The material sequenced was blood. This receptor was identified in a boy between 10 and 17 years old in good health. The rearrangement uses TRBV2 and TRBJ1-1; D perhaps matches TRBD1 (5 bases). DNA of the CDR3: TGTGCCAGCGAGGGGCGGTGGAACACTGAAGCTTTCTTT. Amino acid sequence: CASEGRWNTEAFF.